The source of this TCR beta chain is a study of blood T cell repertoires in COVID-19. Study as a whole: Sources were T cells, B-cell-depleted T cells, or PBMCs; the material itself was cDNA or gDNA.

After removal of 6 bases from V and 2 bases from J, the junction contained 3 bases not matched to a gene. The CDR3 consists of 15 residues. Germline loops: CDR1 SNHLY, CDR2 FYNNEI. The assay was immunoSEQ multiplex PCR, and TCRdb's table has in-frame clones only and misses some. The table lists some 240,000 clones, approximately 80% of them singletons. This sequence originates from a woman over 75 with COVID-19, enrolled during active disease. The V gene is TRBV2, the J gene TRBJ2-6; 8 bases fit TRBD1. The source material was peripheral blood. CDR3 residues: CASRVTGAGANVLTF. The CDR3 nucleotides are TGTGCCAGCAGAGTGACAGGGGCTGGGGCCAACGTCCTGACTTTC.